The 20 T cell receptor beta chains listed next were all sequenced from one sample in a study of T-cell memory formation after mild COVID-19 (dated by TCRdb to the early 2020s). The library was obtained by 5' RACE. Sequencer: Illumina NovaSeq 6000. TCRdb redid the processing of the public reads, applying fastp at Q25 and MiXCR, and retained in-frame beta chains. Rows are unified per CDR3 protein, each entry keeping the most common DNA and genes. For this sample there are about 240,000 distinct CDR3 sequences; around a tenth appear just once. The top ten hold roughly a fifth of the sample. The sample taken for sequencing was PBMCs or a T cell subset sorted from them (not recorded which). The source is a man aged 18 to 29 who had mild COVID-19 (a few samples of this study predate the infection). The sample titles of this study are shuffled in the database, so cell type and time point are left out; the donor was told from shared clones.

This clonotype was observed a few times. The V and J genes are TRBV6-2 or TRBV6-3 and TRBJ2-4; D gene uncertain. There are 13 residues in the CDR3. Germline V CDR1 and CDR2: MNHEY, SVGEGT. Trimming took off 6 bases at V and 7 bases at J, with 13 bases between the two ends. CDR3 sequence reads: CASSGRVGNIQYF. The DNA of the CDR3 is TGTGCCAGCAGCGGTCGGGTGGGGAACATTCAGTACTTC.

J is TRBJ2-4 and V is TRBV9; D gene uncertain. The ends were cut back, 0 bases at V and 8 bases at J, with 12 bases in the middle. The germline gives CDR1 SGDLS, CDR2 YYNGEE. The CDR3 spans 14 residues. The CDR3 loop reads CASSVGRDGDIQYF. The CDR3 coding sequence is TGTGCCAGCAGCGTAGGAAGGGATGGGGACATTCAGTACTTC.

In its sample, this clonotype was seen a few times. This chain uses TRBV7-3 with TRBJ2-5; D is unresolved. The CDR3 runs to 14 residues. Germline V gene data show CDR1 as SGHTA and CDR2 as FQGTGA. V was clipped by 2 bases and J by 1 base, with 8 bases between them. DNA for the CDR3: TGTGCCAGCAGCTTAGGTCCATTCCAAGAGACCCAGTACTTC. This codes for CASSLGPFQETQYF.

This clonotype was seen ten or more times. This chain uses TRBV7-6 with TRBJ2-1; D possibly uses TRBD1 or TRBD2 (5 bases each). The CDR3 covers 15 residues. Germline lookup yields CDR1 SGHVS and CDR2 FNYEAQ. Trimming removed 5 bases from V and 8 bases from J, with 19 bases in between. The CDR3 DNA is TGTGCCAGCAGCCGAAGAACGGTGGGGGTAGATGAGCAGTTCTTC. This translates into CASSRRTVGVDEQFF.

This clonotype was detected only a few times. The genes are TRBV7-3 and TRBJ2-2; D ambiguous. Per germline, CDR1 SGHTA and CDR2 FQGTGA. V gave up 5 bases and J gave up 6 bases, with 10 bases separating them. The CDR3 is made up of 13 amino acids. The CDR3 loop is CASSRFGAGELFF. For the CDR3, the DNA is TGTGCCAGCAGCCGCTTTGGGGCCGGGGAGCTGTTTTTT.

This clonotype came up a few times. The chain's CDR3 is CASSLGQIYQPQHF. The CDR3 region has the DNA TGTGCCAGCAGTTTGGGACAGATCTATCAGCCCCAGCATTTT. The chain is built from TRBV28 and TRBJ1-5; the match to TRBD1 covers 7 bases. Losses at the gene ends were 3 bases for V and 5 bases for J; bases not matched to a gene: 4. Germline lookup yields CDR1 MDHEN and CDR2 SYDVKM. The CDR3 is 14 amino acids.

This clonotype was seen more than once but under ten times. The rearrangement links TRBV6-5 to TRBJ2-3, with no clear D. The CDR3 runs to 15 residues. The V end was cut by 5 bases, the J end by 2 bases, with 14 bases between. The germline gives CDR1 MNHEY, CDR2 SVGAGI. CDR3: CASSPGRINTDTQYF. The CDR3 DNA sequence: TGTGCCAGCAGTCCCGGACGTATAAACACAGATACGCAGTATTTT.

This clonotype has at least ten counts. This chain links TRBV5-1 with TRBJ1-5; D unclear. The germline CDR1 and CDR2 sequences are SGHRS and YFSETQ. V lost 0 bases, J lost 6 bases, and 10 bases lay in between. This CDR3 comprises 14 residues. The DNA for the CDR3 is TGCGCCAGCAGCTTGGCCTGGGGTGGTCAGCCCCAGCATTTT. Its protein is CASSLAWGGQPQHF.

The chain uses TRBV29-1 and TRBJ2-1; 8 nucleotides line up with TRBD2. This CDR3 has 15 amino acids. Germline CDR1 is SQVTM and CDR2 is ANQGSEA. The V segment lost 4 bases and the J segment 8 bases; nucleotides outside the gene matches: 13. The CDR3 DNA reads as TGCAGCGTTGCCCATTCCGGGACTAGGTTTGATGAGCAGTTCTTC. Protein product: CSVAHSGTRFDEQFF.

The V and J genes are TRBV5-1 and TRBJ2-1, with a weak D call TRBD1 (5 bases). The V end was cut by 1 base, the J end by 0 bases, with 17 bases between. The V gene's germline CDR1 is SGHRS and CDR2 YFSETQ. CDR3 length equals 18 residues. CDR3 bases: TGCGCCAGCAGCTTGCCCTATAGGACAACAAGCTCCTACAATGAGCAGTTCTTC. As protein: CASSLPYRTTSSYNEQFF.

The sample holds a few counts of this clonotype. CDR3 in amino acids: CSVEVVGTAPSGANVLTF. The CDR3 nucleotides read TGCAGCGTTGAAGTAGTGGGGACGGCCCCCTCTGGGGCCAACGTCCTGACTTTC. The chain links TRBV29-1 to TRBJ2-6, with D possibly being TRBD1 or TRBD2 (5 bases each). The CDR3 is 18 amino acids. CDR1 and CDR2 from the germline V gene are SQVTM and ANQGSEA. Trimming removed 1 base at V and 0 bases at J, with 16 bases between.

Only a few counts were recorded for this clonotype. This rearrangement joins TRBV7-2 to TRBJ1-2; D may be TRBD1 (5 bases). Looked up from germline, CDR1 is SGHTA and CDR2 is FQGNSA. CDR3 length: 13 amino acids. Trimming stripped 3 bases from V and 4 bases from J, with 9 bases between. The CDR3 DNA follows: TGTGCCAGCAGCTTCAGGGATTTCTATGGCTACACCTTC. Amino acids: CASSFRDFYGYTF.

This clonotype was counted many times. J is TRBJ1-1 and V is TRBV20-1; D gene unclear. The CDR3 has 12 amino acids. Per germline, CDR1 DFQATT and CDR2 SNEGSKA (reference sequence). The V gene lost 1 base and the J gene lost 3 bases, with 6 bases spanning the gap. Here the CDR3 DNA reads TGCAGTGCTAGAGCTAGGGACACTGAAGCTTTCTTT. This translates into CSARARDTEAFF.

This clonotype was recorded a few times. V gene TRBV14 combines with J gene TRBJ2-2, with D perhaps matching TRBD2 (5 bases). The CDR3 consists of 16 residues. Germline values: CDR1 SGHDN, CDR2 FVKESK. Trimming left V 1 base short and J 1 base short, with 10 bases between. CDR3 region: CASSQVGGGNTGELFF. The CDR3 bases are TGTGCCAGCAGCCAAGTCGGAGGCGGGAACACCGGGGAGCTGTTTTTT.

This clonotype was picked up a small number of times. This chain links TRBV7-9 with TRBJ2-1; 14 bases fit TRBD2. The V and J ends lost 4 bases and 5 bases, in that order; junction bases with no gene match: 7. The CDR3 totals 17 residues. Germline CDR1 and CDR2: SEHNR and FQNEAQ (reference sequence). This chain's CDR3 is CASSSGLAGGPHNEQFF. CDR3 bases: TGTGCCAGCAGCTCCGGACTAGCGGGGGGCCCCCACAATGAGCAGTTCTTC.

This clonotype has a handful of counts. The rearrangement joins TRBV5-1 to TRBJ1-4; possible D gene TRBD1, 6 bases. Germline CDR1 SGHRS, CDR2 YFSETQ. This CDR3 is built from 15 residues. With 4 bases removed from V and 0 bases from J, the gap between germline ends came to 10 bases. The CDR3 region has the DNA TGCGCCAGCAGCCCCACAGGGTCAACTAATGAAAAACTGTTTTTT. As protein: CASSPTGSTNEKLFF.

This clonotype was observed many times. The rearrangement joins TRBV7-2 to TRBJ2-7; D not resolved. CDR3 length: 13 residues. Germline CDR1 SGHTA, CDR2 FQGNSA. Trimming shortened V by 3 bases and J by 2 bases, and 8 bases separated the two germline ends. CDR3 sequence: CASSFGRAYEQYF. DNA for the CDR3: TGTGCCAGCAGCTTCGGTCGAGCCTACGAGCAGTACTTC.

This clonotype was seen many times. The chain employs TRBV4-3 and TRBJ2-5, with D tentatively TRBD1 (6 bases). The CDR3 is made up of 16 amino acids. Per the germline V gene, CDR1 is LGHNA and CDR2 is YSLEER. Trimming shortened V by 0 bases and J by 5 bases, and 16 bases separated the two germline ends. CDR3 in DNA: TGCGCCAGCAGCCAAGAACGGGGAAACAGGGCTGAGACCCAGTACTTC. This sequence encodes CASSQERGNRAETQYF.

The chain employs TRBV7-2 and TRBJ1-2; the match to TRBD1 covers 10 bases. This CDR3 spans 14 amino acids. Germline V gene lookup returns CDR1 SGHTA and CDR2 FQGNSA. Trimming at V came to 5 bases and at J to 9 bases, leaving 9 bases not matched to a gene. Written as DNA, the CDR3 is TGTGCCAGCAGCCGCGCCGGGACAGGGGTTCGCTACACCTTC. It yields the protein CASSRAGTGVRYTF.

This rearrangement joins TRBV4-1 to TRBJ2-6, with a tentative D call TRBD2 (6 bases). The germline CDR1 and CDR2 sequences are MGHRA and YSYEKL. This CDR3 has 19 amino acids. V was cut by 7 bases and J by 0 bases, with 22 bases left in between. The CDR3 nucleotides are TGCGCCAGCATTGGGGCCCCGGGGGTCCCTAGCTCTGGGGCCAACGTCCTGACTTTC. Translated, it gives CASIGAPGVPSSGANVLTF.